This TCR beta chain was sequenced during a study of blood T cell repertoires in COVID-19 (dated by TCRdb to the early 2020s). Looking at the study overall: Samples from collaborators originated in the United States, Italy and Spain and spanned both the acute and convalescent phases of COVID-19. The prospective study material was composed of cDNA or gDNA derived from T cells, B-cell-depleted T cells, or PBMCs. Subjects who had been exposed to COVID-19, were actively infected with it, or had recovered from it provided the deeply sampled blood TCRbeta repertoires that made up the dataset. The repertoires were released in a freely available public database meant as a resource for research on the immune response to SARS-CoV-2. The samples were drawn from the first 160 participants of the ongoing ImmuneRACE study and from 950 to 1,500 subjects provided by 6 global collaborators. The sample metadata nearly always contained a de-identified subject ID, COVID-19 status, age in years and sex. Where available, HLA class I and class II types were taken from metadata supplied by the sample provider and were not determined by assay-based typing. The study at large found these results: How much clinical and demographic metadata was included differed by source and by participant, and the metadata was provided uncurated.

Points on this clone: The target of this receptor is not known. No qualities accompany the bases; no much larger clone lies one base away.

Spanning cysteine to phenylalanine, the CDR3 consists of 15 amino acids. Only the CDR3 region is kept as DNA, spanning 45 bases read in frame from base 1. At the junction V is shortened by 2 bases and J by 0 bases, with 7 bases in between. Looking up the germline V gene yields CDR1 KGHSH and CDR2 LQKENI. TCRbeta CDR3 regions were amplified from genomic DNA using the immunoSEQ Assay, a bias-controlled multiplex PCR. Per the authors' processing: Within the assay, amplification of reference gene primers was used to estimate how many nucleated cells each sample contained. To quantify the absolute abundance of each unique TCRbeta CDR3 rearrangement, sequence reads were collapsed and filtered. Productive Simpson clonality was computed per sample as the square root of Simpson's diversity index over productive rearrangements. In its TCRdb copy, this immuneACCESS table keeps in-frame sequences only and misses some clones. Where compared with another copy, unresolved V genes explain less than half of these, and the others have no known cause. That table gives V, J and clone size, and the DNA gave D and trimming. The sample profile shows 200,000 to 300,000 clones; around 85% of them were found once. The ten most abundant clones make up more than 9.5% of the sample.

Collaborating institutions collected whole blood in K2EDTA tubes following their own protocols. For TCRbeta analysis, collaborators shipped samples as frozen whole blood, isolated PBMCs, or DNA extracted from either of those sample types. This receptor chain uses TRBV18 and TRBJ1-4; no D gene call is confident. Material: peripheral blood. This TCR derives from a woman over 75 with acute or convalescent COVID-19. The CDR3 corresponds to CASSPLTATNEKLFF. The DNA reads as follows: TGTGCCAGCTCACCATTGACTGCAACTAATGAAAAACTGTTTTTT. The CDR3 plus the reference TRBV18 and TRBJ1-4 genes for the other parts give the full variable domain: NAGVMQNPRHLVRRRGQEARLRCSPMKGHSHVYWYRQLPEEGLKFMVYLQKENIIDESGMPKERFSAEFPKEGPSILRIQQVVRGDSAAYFCASSPLTATNEKLFFGSGTQLSVL.